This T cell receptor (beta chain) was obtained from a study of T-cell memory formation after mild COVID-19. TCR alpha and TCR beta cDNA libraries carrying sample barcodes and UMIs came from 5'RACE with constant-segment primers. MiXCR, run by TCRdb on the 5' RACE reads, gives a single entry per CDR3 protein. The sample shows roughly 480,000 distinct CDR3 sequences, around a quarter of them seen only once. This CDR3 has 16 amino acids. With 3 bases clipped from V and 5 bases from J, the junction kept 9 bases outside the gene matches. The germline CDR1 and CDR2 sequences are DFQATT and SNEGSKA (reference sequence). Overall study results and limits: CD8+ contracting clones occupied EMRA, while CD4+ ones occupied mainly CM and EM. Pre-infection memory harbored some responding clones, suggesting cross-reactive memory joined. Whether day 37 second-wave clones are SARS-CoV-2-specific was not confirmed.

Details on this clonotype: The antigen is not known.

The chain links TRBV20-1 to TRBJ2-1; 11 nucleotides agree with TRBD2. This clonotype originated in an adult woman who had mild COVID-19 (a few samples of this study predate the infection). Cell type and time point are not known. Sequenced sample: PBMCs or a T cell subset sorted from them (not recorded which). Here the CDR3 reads CSASGLLAGDHNEQFF. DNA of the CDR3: TGCAGTGCTAGTGGGCTACTAGCGGGAGATCACAATGAGCAGTTCTTC.